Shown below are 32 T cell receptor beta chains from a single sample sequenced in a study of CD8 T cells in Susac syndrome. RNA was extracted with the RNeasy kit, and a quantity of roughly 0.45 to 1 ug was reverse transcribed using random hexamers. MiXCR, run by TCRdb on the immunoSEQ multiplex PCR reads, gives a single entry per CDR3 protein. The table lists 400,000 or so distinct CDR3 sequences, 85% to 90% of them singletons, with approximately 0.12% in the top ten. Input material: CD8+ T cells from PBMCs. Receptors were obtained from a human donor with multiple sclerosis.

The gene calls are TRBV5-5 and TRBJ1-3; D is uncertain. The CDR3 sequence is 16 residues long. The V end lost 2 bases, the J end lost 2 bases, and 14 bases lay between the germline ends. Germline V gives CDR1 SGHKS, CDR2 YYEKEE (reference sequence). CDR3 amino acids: CASSFLQLPAGNTIYF. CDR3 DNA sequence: TGTGCCAGCAGCTTTCTACAGTTACCCGCTGGAAACACCATATATTTT.

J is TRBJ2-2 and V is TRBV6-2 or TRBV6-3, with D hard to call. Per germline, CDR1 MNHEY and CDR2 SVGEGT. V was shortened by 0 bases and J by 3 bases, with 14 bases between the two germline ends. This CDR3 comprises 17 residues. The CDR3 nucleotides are TGTGCCAGCAGTTACTCGACTGAACACCCGTACACCGGGGAGCTGTTTTTT. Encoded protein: CASSYSTEHPYTGELFF.

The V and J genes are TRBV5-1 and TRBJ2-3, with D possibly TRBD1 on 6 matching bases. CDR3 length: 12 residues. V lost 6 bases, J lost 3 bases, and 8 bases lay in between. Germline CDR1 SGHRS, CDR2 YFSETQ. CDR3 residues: CASIQGTDTQYF. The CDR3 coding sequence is TGCGCCAGCATACAGGGTACAGATACGCAGTATTTT.

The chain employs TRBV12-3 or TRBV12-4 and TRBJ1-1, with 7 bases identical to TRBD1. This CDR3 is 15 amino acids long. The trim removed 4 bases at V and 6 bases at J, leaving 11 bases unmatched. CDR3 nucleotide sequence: TGTGCCAGCAGTTCCCTCCTGCCGACAGGGTCTGAAGCTTTCTTT. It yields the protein CASSSLLPTGSEAFF.

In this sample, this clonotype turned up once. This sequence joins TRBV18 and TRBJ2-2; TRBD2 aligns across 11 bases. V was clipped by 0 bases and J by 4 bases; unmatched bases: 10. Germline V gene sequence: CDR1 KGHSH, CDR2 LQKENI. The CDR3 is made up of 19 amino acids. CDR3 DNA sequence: TGTGCCAGCTCACCACCGTGGGGACTAGCGGAAGTAGTCACCGGGGAGCTGTTTTTT. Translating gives CASSPPWGLAEVVTGELFF.

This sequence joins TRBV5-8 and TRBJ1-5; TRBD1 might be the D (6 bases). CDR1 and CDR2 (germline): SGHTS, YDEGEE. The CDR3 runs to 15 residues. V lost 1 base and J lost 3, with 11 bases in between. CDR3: CASSLRRQDNQPQHF. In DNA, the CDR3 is TGTGCCAGCAGCTTGCGGCGACAGGACAATCAGCCCCAGCATTTT.

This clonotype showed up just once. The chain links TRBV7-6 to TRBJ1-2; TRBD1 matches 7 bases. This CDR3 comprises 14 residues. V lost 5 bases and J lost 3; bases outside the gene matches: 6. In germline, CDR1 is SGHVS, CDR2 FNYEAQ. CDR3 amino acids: CASSPRGGHYGYTF. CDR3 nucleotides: TGTGCCAGCAGCCCTCGAGGGGGCCACTATGGCTACACCTTC. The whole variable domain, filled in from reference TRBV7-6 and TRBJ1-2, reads GAGVSQSPRYKVTKRGQDVALRCDPISGHVSLYWYRQALGQGPEFLTYFNYEAQQDKSGLPNDRFSAERPEGSISTLTIQRTEQRDSAMYRCASSPRGGHYGYTFGSGTRLTVV.

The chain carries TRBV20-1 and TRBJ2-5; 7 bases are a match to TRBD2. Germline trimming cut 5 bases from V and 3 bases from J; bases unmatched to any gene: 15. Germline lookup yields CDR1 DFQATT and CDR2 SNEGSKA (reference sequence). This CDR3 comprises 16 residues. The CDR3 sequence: CSAGTETAGVEETQYF. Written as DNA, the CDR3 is TGCAGTGCTGGGACCGAAACGGCGGGAGTTGAAGAGACCCAGTACTTC.

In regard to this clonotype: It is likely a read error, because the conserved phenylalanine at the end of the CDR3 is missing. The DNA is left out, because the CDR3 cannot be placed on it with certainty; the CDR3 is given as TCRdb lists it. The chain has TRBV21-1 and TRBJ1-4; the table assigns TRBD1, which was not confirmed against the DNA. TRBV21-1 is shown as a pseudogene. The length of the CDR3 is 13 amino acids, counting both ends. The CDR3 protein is CASSTAHKGGQVI.

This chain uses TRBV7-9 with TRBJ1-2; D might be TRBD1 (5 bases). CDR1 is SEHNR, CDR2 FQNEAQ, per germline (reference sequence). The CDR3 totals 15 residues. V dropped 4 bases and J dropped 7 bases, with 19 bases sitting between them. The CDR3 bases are TGTGCCAGCAGCTCCACCCGGACGGGGGAAGCTGGCTACACCTTC. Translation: CASSSTRTGEAGYTF.

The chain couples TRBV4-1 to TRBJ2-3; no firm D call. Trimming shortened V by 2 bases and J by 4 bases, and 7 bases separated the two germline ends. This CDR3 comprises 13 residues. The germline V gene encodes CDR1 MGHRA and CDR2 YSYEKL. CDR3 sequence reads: CASSQIGSDTQYF. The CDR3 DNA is TGCGCCAGCAGCCAAATAGGATCAGATACGCAGTATTTT.

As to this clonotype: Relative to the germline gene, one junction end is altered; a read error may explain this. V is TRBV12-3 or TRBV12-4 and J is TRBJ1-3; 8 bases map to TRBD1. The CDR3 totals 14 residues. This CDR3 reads CASSPGQVLETPGF. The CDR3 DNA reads TGTGCCAGCAGCCCGGGACAGGTACTAGAAACACCTGGCTTT.

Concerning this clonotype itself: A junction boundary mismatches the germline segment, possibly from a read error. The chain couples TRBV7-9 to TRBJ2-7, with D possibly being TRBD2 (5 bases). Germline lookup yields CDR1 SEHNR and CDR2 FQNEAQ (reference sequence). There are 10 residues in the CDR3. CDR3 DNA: TGTGCCAGCAGCTCGGACTGGGTGTCCTTC. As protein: CASSSDWVSF.

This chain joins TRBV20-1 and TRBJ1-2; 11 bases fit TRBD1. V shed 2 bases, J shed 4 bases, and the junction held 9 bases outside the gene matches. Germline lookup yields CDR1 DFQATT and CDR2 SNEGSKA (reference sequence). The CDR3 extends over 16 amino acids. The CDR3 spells CSARHQLDRGPYGYTF. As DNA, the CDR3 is TGCAGTGCTAGACACCAATTGGACAGGGGGCCCTATGGCTACACCTTC.

CDR3 amino acids: CASSTTGTETFF. The CDR3 DNA reads TGTGCCAGCAGCACCACCGGGACAGAGACATTCTTC. The chain joins TRBV6-6 to TRBJ2-1; the match to TRBD1 covers 7 bases. The CDR3 length is 12 residues. The V and J ends lost 6 bases and 16 bases, in that order; junction bases with no gene match: 12. The V gene's germline CDR1 is MNHNY and CDR2 SVGAGI (reference sequence).

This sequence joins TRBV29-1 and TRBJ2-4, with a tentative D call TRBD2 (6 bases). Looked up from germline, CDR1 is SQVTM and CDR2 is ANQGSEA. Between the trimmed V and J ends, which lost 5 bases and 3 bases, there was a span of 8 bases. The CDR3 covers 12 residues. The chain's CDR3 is CSVTGGKNIQYF. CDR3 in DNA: TGCAGCGTTACCGGGGGCAAAAACATTCAGTACTTC.

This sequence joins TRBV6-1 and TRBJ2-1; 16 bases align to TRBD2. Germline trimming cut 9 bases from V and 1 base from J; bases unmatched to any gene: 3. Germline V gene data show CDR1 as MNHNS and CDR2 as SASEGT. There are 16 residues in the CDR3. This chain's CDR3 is CASGTSGGGSYNEQFF. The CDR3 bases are TGTGCCAGTGGGACTAGCGGGGGGGGATCCTACAATGAGCAGTTCTTC.

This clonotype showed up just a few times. CDR3 residues: CASSTGNYEQYF. The CDR3 DNA reads TGTGCCAGCAGCACCGGGAACTACGAGCAGTACTTC. The chain carries TRBV27 and TRBJ2-7, with D possibly being TRBD2 (5 bases). Germline loops: CDR1 MNHEY, CDR2 SMNVEV (reference sequence). The V end lost 6 bases, the J end lost 3 bases, and 9 bases lay between the germline ends. The CDR3 sequence is 12 residues long.

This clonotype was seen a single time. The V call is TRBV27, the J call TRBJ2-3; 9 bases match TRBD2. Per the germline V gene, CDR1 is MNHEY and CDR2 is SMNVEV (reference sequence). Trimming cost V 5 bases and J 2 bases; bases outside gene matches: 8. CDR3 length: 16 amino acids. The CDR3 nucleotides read TGTGCCAGCAGTCCCGGGACTAGCCTTCACACAGATACGCAGTATTTT. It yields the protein CASSPGTSLHTDTQYF.

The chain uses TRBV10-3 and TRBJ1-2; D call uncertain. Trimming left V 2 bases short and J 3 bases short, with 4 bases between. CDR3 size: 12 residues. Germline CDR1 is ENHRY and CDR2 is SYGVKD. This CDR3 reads CAISEGDYGYTF. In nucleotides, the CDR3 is TGTGCCATCAGTGAGGGTGACTATGGCTACACCTTC.

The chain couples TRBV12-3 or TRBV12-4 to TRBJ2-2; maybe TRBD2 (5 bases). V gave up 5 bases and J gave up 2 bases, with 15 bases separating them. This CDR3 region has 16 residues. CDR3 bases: TGTGCCAGCAGTCCCCCGGGGTTGCGTAACACCGGGGAGCTGTTTTTT. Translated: CASSPPGLRNTGELFF.

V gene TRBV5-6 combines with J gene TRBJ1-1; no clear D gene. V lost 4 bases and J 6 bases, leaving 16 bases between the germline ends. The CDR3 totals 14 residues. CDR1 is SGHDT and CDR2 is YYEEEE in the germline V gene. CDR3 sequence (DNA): TGTGCCAGCAGCCTCCGTTTAGAGTATTCTGAAGCTTTCTTT. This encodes CASSLRLEYSEAFF. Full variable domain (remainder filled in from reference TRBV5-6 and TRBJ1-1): DAGVTQSPTHLIKTRGQQVTLRCSPKSGHDTVSWYQQALGQGPQFIFQYYEEEERQRGNFPDRFSGHQFPNYSSELNVNALLLGDSALYLCASSLRLEYSEAFFGQGTRLTVV.

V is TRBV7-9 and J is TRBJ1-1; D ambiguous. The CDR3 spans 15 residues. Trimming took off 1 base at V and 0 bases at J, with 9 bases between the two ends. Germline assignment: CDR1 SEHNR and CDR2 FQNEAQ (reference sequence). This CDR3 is CASSLVVRLNTEAFF. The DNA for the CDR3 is TGTGCCAGCAGCTTAGTGGTCAGGTTGAACACTGAAGCTTTCTTT.

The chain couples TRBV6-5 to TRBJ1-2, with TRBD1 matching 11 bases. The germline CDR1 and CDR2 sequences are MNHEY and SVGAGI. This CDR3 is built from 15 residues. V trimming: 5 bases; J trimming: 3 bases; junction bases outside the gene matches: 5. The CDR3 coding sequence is TGTGCCAGCAGTCCCCTGGGACAGGGGGACTATGGCTACACCTTC. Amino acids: CASSPLGQGDYGYTF.

CDR3 loop: CATSDSGGGVEQYF. CDR3 coding DNA: TGTGCCACCAGTGATAGCGGGGGGGGCGTCGAGCAGTACTTC. V and J are TRBV24-1 and TRBJ2-7, with 10 bases identical to TRBD2. With 3 bases clipped from V and 6 bases from J, the junction kept 4 bases outside the gene matches. This CDR3 comprises 14 residues. The germline gives CDR1 KGHDR, CDR2 SFDVKD.

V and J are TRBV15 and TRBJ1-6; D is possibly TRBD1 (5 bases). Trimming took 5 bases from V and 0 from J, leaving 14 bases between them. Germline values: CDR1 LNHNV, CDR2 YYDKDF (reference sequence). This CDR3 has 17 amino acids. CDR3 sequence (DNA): TGTGCCACCAGCCGACCGGGGCCTAGCTCCTATAATTCACCCCTCCACTTT. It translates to CATSRPGPSSYNSPLHF.

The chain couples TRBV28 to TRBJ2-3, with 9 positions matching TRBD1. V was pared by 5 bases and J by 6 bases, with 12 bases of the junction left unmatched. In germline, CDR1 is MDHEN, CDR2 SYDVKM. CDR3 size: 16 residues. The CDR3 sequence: CASSHDPGTGTDTQYF. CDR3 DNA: TGTGCCAGCAGTCACGACCCCGGGACAGGGACTGATACGCAGTATTTT.

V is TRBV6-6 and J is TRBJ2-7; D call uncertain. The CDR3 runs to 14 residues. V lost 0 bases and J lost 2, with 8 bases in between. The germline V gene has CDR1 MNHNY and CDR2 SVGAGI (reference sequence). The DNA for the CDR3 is TGTGCCAGCAGTTACTCGGCTGCTCCCTACGAGCAGTACTTC. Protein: CASSYSAAPYEQYF.

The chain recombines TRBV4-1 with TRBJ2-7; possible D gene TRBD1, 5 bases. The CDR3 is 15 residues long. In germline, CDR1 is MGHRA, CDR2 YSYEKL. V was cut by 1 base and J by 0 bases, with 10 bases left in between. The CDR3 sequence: CASSQGQPSSYEQYF. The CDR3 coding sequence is TGCGCCAGCAGCCAAGGACAGCCGAGCTCCTACGAGCAGTACTTC.

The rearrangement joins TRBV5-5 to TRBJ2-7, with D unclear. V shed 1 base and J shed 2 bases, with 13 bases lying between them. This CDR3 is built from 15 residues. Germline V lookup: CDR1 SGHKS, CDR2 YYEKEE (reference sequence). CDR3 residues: CASSLFLGRPYEQYF. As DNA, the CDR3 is TGTGCCAGCAGCTTGTTCCTGGGCAGGCCCTACGAGCAGTACTTC.

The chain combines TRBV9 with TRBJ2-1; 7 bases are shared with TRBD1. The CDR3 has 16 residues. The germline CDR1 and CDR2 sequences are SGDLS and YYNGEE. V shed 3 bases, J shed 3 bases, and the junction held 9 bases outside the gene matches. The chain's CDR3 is CASSAQGTDLYNEQFF. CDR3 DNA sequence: TGTGCCAGCAGCGCCCAAGGGACAGACCTCTACAATGAGCAGTTCTTC. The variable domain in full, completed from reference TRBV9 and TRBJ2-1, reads DSGVTQTPKHLITATGQRVTLRCSPRSGDLSVYWYQQSLDQGLQFLIQYYNGEERAKGNILERFSAQQFPDLHSELNLSSLELGDSALYFCASSAQGTDLYNEQFFGPGTRLTVL.

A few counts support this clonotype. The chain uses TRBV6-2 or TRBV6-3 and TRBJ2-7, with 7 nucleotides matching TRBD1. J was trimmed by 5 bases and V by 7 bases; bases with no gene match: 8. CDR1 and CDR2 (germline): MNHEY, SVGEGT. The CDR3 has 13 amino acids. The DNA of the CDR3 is TGTGCCAGCACCCTCGACAGGGTAGACGAGCAGTACTTC. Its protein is CASTLDRVDEQYF.